Listed below are T cell receptor beta chains from one sample, sequenced in a study. From the multiplex PCR reads, TCRdb called clonotypes with MiXCR, one entry per CDR3 protein. The sample comprises under 1,500 distinct CDR3 sequences, roughly a fifth of which are singletons, and approximately 10% rests with the top ten. Sequenced: memory CD4+ T cells sorted from blood. The receptors shown here come from a female donor with breast cancer. Each CDR3 is given with its conserved first and last residue. The order of the fields is J gene, D gene, V gene, clone size, CDR3 protein, CDR3 DNA. A D gene is named only where the DNA matches it firmly. Clone size appears in some rows only: once, few, many, or a class for an expanded clone.

TRBJ1-2 . TRBV12-3/TRBV12-4 . CASSLGNLRGYTF TGTGCCAGCAGTTTAGGAAATCTTCGCGGCTACACCTTC
TRBJ1-2 . TRBV12-3/TRBV12-4 few CASSFQGMAKGYTF TGTGCCAGCAGTTTTCAGGGAATGGCAAAGGGCTACACCTTC
TRBJ1-2 . TRBV12-3/TRBV12-4 medium-sized CASRMLPGESGYTF TGTGCCAGCAGAATGCTTCCGGGAGAGTCTGGCTACACCTTC
TRBJ1-2 . TRBV12-3/TRBV12-4 large CASTTDTFNYGYTF TGTGCCAGCACCACGGACACCTTTAACTATGGCTACACCTTC
TRBJ1-2 . TRBV12-3/TRBV12-4 many CASSLDLAGGLRYGYTF TGTGCCAGCAGTTTAGACCTAGCAGGCGGGCTACGATATGGCTACACCTTC
TRBJ1-2 . TRBV12-3/TRBV12-4 large CASSWAAKNGYTF TGTGCCAGCAGTTGGGCCGCGAAGAATGGCTACACCTTC
TRBJ1-2 . TRBV12-3/TRBV12-4 medium-sized CASSLATGSGYGYTF TGTGCCAGCAGTTTGGCTACAGGGAGTGGCTATGGCTACACCTTC
TRBJ1-2 . TRBV12-3/TRBV12-4 medium-sized CASSPDQGFGYTF TGTGCCAGCAGTCCCGACCAGGGTTTTGGCTACACCTTC
TRBJ1-2 TRBD1 TRBV12-3/TRBV12-4 large CASSSGQGNYGYTF TGTGCCAGCAGCTCCGGACAGGGCAACTATGGCTACACCTTC
TRBJ1-2 TRBD1 TRBV12-3/TRBV12-4 large CASSSTGAYGYTF TGTGCCAGCAGTTCGACAGGGGCCTATGGCTACACCTTC
TRBJ1-2 . TRBV12-3/TRBV12-4 few CASSLRKINYGYTF TGTGCCAGCAGTTTACGAAAGATTAACTATGGCTACACCTTC
TRBJ1-2 . TRBV12-3/TRBV12-4 few CASSFGGYGYTF TGTGCCAGCAGTTTCGGAGGGTATGGCTACACCTTC
TRBJ1-2 . TRBV12-3/TRBV12-4 large CASSDVGRTVNYGYTF TGTGCCAGCAGTGACGTGGGAAGGACAGTTAACTATGGCTACACCTTC
TRBJ1-2 . TRBV12-3/TRBV12-4 few CASRRQLGYGYTF TGTGCCAGCCGCAGGCAGCTGGGCTATGGCTACACCTTC
TRBJ1-2 TRBD1 TRBV12-3/TRBV12-4 large CASSFRPDREAYGYTF TGTGCCAGCAGTTTCCGCCCGGACAGGGAGGCGTATGGCTACACCTTC
TRBJ1-2 . TRBV12-3/TRBV12-4 . CASRTGGGSGYTF TGTGCCAGCAGAACAGGAGGAGGGAGTGGCTACACCTTC
TRBJ1-2 TRBD1 TRBV12-3/TRBV12-4 . CASSPTLGQGTYGYTF TGTGCCAGCAGCCCAACTCTCGGACAGGGGACCTATGGCTACACCTTC
TRBJ1-2 . TRBV12-3/TRBV12-4 . CASSSSRSGYTF TGTGCCAGCAGTTCGAGCCGATCGGGCTACACCTTC
TRBJ1-2 . TRBV12-3/TRBV12-4 large CASSLRILNYGYTF TGTGCCAGCAGTTTACGGATACTCAACTATGGCTACACCTTC
TRBJ1-2 . TRBV12-3/TRBV12-4 . CASSSLRWGGGYTF TGTGCCAGCAGTTCCCTCCGATGGGGTGGTGGCTACACCTTC
TRBJ1-2 . TRBV12-3/TRBV12-4 many CASSLGGYYGYTF TGTGCCAGCAGTTTGGGCGGTTACTATGGCTACACCTTC
TRBJ1-2 . TRBV12-3/TRBV12-4 . CASSHSDYGYTF TGTGCCAGCAGTCACTCAGACTATGGCTACACCTTC
TRBJ1-2 TRBD1 TRBV12-3/TRBV12-4 medium-sized CASSQIQGRYTF TGTGCCAGCAGTCAAATACAGGGGCGCTACACCTTC
TRBJ1-2 . TRBV12-3/TRBV12-4 large CASSLGISYGYTF TGTGCCAGCAGTTTAGGGATCTCCTATGGCTACACCTTC
TRBJ1-2 . TRBV12-3/TRBV12-4 large CASSFSSSSNYGYTF TGTGCCAGCAGTTTCAGCAGCTCCTCTAACTATGGCTACACCTTC
TRBJ1-2 TRBD1 TRBV12-3/TRBV12-4 large CASSMTGSGYTF TGTGCCAGCAGCATGACAGGGAGTGGCTACACCTTC
TRBJ1-2 . TRBV12-3/TRBV12-4 . CASSVDGPYGYTF TGTGCCAGCAGTGTGGACGGCCCCTATGGCTACACCTTC
TRBJ1-2 . TRBV12-3/TRBV12-4 large CASSLAQGYGYTF TGTGCCAGCAGTTTAGCACAGGGCTATGGCTACACCTTC
TRBJ1-2 . TRBV12-3/TRBV12-4 large CASSLRKGRDGYTF TGTGCCAGCAGTTTAAGAAAGGGAAGGGATGGCTACACCTTC
TRBJ1-2 TRBD1 TRBV12-3/TRBV12-4 large CASTSNRDRGSGYTF TGTGCCAGCACCTCGAACCGGGACAGGGGATCCGGCTACACCTTC
TRBJ1-2 TRBD1 TRBV12-3/TRBV12-4 medium-sized CASSRLGFRDRSNYGYTF TGTGCCAGCAGCCGACTAGGGTTCCGGGACAGGTCGAACTATGGCTACACCTTC
TRBJ1-2 . TRBV12-3/TRBV12-4 few CASSLGLGIYGYTF TGTGCCAGCAGTTTAGGGCTCGGCATCTATGGCTACACCTTC
TRBJ1-2 . TRBV12-3/TRBV12-4 few CASSLAPGYGYTF TGTGCCAGCAGTTTAGCGCCCGGCTATGGCTACACCTTC
TRBJ1-2 . TRBV12-3/TRBV12-4 medium-sized CASSPEDNGYTF TGTGCCAGCAGCCCGGAGGATAATGGCTACACCTTC
TRBJ1-2 . TRBV12-3/TRBV12-4 . CASSSGVRGGYGYTF TGTGCCAGCAGTTCAGGAGTGAGGGGTGGCTATGGCTACACCTTC
TRBJ1-2 . TRBV12-3/TRBV12-4 . CASSHRRGIGYTF TGTGCCAGCAGCCACAGAAGAGGTATTGGCTACACCTTC
TRBJ1-2 . TRBV12-3/TRBV12-4 . CASSSTNYGYTF TGTGCCAGCAGCTCAACCAACTATGGCTACACCTTC
TRBJ1-2 TRBD1 TRBV12-3/TRBV12-4 . CASQPGTGLLNYGYTF TGTGCCAGCCAACCCGGGACAGGGCTACTAAACTATGGCTACACCTTC
TRBJ1-2 . TRBV12-3/TRBV12-4 many CATQGAHSGYTF TGTGCCACCCAGGGAGCCCATTCAGGCTACACCTTC
TRBJ1-2 . TRBV12-3/TRBV12-4 medium-sized CASSLVWSGYGYTF TGTGCCAGCAGTTTAGTATGGAGTGGCTATGGCTACACCTTC
TRBJ1-2 . TRBV12-3/TRBV12-4 few CASSPGRRGYYGYTF TGTGCCAGCAGTCCGGGACGGCGTGGCTACTATGGCTACACCTTC
TRBJ1-2 . TRBV12-3/TRBV12-4 . CASGTGTSGGANYGYTF TGTGCCAGCGGCACCGGGACTTCGGGAGGAGCTAACTATGGCTACACCTTC
TRBJ1-2 . TRBV12-3/TRBV12-4 large CASSLDSDYGYTF TGTGCCAGCAGCCTAGACAGCGACTATGGCTACACCTTC
TRBJ1-2 TRBD1 TRBV12-3/TRBV12-4 few CASSKRTGVDYGYTF TGTGCCAGCAGTAAAAGGACAGGGGTGGACTATGGCTACACCTTC
TRBJ1-2 TRBD1 TRBV12-3/TRBV12-4 . CASAGQGNYGYTF TGTGCCAGCGCGGGACAGGGCAACTATGGCTACACCTTC
TRBJ1-2 . TRBV12-3/TRBV12-4 large CASSLRLGGYTF TGTGCCAGCAGTTTACGGTTGGGTGGCTACACCTTC
TRBJ1-2 TRBD1 TRBV12-3/TRBV12-4 . CASSSTGAGGYGYTF TGTGCCAGCAGTTCGACAGGGGCAGGTGGCTATGGCTACACCTTC
TRBJ1-2 TRBD1 TRBV12-3/TRBV12-4 . CASSRIGTGRGYTF TGTGCCAGCAGTCGCATCGGGACAGGGCGCGGCTACACCTTC
TRBJ1-2 . TRBV12-3/TRBV12-4 large CASSGRRSYGYTF TGTGCCAGCAGCGGACGGAGGTCCTATGGCTACACCTTC
TRBJ1-2 . TRBV12-3/TRBV12-4 large CASSSQYPLTGYGYTF TGTGCCAGCAGCTCACAGTATCCCCTAACTGGCTATGGCTACACCTTC
TRBJ1-2 . TRBV12-3/TRBV12-4 large CASSPQGRGYGYTF TGTGCCAGCAGTCCACAGGGTCGCGGCTATGGCTACACCTTC
TRBJ1-2 . TRBV12-3/TRBV12-4 . CASSFGVASYGYTF TGTGCCAGCAGTTTTGGGGTTGCAAGTTATGGCTACACCTTC
TRBJ1-2 . TRBV12-3/TRBV12-4 medium-sized CASSLEGYGYTF TGTGCCAGCAGTTTAGAGGGGTATGGCTACACCTTC
TRBJ1-2 . TRBV12-3/TRBV12-4 medium-sized CASSEATDYGYTF TGTGCCAGCAGTGAAGCGACAGATTATGGCTACACCTTC
TRBJ1-2 . TRBV12-3/TRBV12-4 once CASSPGPDYGYTF TGTGCCAGCAGTCCTGGACCTGACTATGGCTACACCTTC
TRBJ1-2 TRBD1 TRBV12-3/TRBV12-4 . CASSFTGQGTYGYTF TGTGCCAGCAGTTTTACGGGACAGGGGACCTATGGCTACACCTTC